The present T cell receptor beta chain was sequenced within a study of blood T cell repertoires in COVID-19. The germline CDR1 and CDR2 sequences are LNHNV and YYDKDF (reference sequence). The trim removed 1 base at V and 3 bases at J, leaving 2 bases unmatched. The CDR3 consists of 14 residues. The participants were between about 18 and 90 years old and came from roughly 25 US areas. Within 2 weeks of study entry, exposed participants had contacted a PCR-confirmed or clinician-diagnosed COVID-19 case. In the study's own analysis: Reference gene primer amplification gave nucleated cell count estimates. Using immunoSEQ multiplex PCR, the repertoire was profiled, and TCRdb retains in-frame clones only, with some absent. The DNA was the basis for D and trimming; V, J and clone size are from that table. Here the sample spans a few hundred thousand clones, 70% to 90% being singletons.

This receptor was taken from a woman between 50 and 59 years old who had been exposed to COVID-19. The J gene is TRBJ1-2, the V gene TRBV15; 7 bases map to TRBD1. Sequences were obtained from PBMCs or T cells enriched from blood (not recorded which). Here the CDR3 reads CATSRVGTDYGYTF. DNA for the CDR3: TGTGCCACCAGCAGAGTAGGGACAGACTATGGCTACACCTTC.